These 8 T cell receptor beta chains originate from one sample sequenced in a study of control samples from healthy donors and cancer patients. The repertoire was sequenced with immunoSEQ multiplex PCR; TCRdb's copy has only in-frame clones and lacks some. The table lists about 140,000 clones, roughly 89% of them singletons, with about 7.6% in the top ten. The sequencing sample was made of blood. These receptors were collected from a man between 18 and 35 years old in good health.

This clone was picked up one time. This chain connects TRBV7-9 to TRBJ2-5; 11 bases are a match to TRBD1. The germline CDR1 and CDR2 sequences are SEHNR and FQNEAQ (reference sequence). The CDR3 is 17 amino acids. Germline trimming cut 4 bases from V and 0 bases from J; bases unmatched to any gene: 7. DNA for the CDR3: TGTGCCAGCAGCTGGGGACAGGGGGAGGTCTACCAAGAGACCCAGTACTTC. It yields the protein CASSWGQGEVYQETQYF.

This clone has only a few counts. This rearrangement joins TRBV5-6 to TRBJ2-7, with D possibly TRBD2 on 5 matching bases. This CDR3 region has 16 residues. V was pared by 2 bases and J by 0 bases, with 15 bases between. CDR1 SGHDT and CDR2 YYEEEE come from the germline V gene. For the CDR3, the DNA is TGTGCCAGCAGCTTATTTGGAGGTAGCAGCTCCTACGAGCAGTACTTC. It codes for CASSLFGGSSSYEQYF.

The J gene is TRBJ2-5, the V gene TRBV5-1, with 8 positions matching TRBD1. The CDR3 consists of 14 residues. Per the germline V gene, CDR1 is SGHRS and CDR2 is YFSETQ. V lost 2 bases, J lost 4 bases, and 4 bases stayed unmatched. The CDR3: CASSFWTGTETQYF. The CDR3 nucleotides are TGCGCCAGCAGCTTTTGGACAGGGACAGAGACCCAGTACTTC.

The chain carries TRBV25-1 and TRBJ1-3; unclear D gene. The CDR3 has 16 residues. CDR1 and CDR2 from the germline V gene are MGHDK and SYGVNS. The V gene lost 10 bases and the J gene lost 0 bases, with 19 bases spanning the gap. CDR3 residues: CATSQGLLSSGNTIYF. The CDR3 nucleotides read TGTGCCACAAGCCAAGGTCTGTTGAGCTCTGGAAACACCATATATTTT.

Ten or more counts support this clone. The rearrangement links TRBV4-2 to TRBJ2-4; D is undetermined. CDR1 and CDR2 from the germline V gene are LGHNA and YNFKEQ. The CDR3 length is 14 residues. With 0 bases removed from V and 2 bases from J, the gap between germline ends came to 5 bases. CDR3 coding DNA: TGTGCCAGCAGCCAAGAGGGGACCAAAAACATTCAGTACTTC. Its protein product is CASSQEGTKNIQYF.

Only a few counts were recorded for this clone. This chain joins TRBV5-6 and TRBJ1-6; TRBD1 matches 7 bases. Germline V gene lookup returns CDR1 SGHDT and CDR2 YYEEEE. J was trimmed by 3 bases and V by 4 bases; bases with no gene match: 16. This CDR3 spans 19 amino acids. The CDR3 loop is CASSRYRDSPSLYNSPLHF. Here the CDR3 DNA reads TGTGCCAGCAGCAGGTACCGGGACAGTCCTTCGCTCTATAATTCACCCCTCCACTTT.

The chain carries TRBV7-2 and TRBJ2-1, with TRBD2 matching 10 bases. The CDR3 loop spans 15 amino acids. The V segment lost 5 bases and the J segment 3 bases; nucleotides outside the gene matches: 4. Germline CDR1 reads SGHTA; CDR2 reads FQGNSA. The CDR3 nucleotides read TGTGCCAGCAGCGCAGCTAGCGGGGGCTACAATGAGCAGTTCTTC. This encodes CASSAASGGYNEQFF.

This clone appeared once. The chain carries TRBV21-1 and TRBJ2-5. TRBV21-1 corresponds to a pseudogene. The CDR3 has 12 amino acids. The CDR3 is CASSRGFGTQYF. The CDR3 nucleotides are TGTGCCAGCAGCAGGGGATTTGGGACCCAGTACTTC.